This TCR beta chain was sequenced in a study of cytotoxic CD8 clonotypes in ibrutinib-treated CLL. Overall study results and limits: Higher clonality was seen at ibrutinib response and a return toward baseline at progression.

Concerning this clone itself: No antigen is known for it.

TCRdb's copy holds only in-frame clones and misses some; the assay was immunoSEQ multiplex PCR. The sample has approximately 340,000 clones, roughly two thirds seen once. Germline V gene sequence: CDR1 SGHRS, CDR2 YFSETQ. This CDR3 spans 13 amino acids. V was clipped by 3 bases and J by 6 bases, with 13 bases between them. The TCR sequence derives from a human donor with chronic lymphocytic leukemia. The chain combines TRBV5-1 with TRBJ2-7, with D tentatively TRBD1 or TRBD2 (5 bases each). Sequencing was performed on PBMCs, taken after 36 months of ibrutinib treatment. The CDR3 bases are TGCGCCAGCAGCTCCCGTCAGGGACGCGAGCAGTACTTC. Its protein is CASSSRQGREQYF.